This T cell receptor (beta chain) is drawn from a study of T cell responses to AZD1222 COVID-19 vaccine. Sequenced by immunoSEQ multiplex PCR; TCRdb stores in-frame clones only, minus some. The table records approximately 110,000 clones, more than 75% of them present only once. Concerning this clone itself: Its antigen is unknown.

CDR1 and CDR2 from the germline V gene are SGHRS and YFSETQ. Trimming took 2 bases from V and 8 from J; bases not matched to a gene: 10. The CDR3 is made up of 16 amino acids. General study points: Seropositive at baseline were only 5 to 7 AZD1222 recipients.

This sequence joins TRBV5-1 and TRBJ2-1; 10 positions agree with TRBD1. The source of this sequence is an adult in good health. The input for sequencing was peripheral blood, taken on day 0 of AZD1222 vaccination. The CDR3 DNA is TGCGCCAGCAGCTTAACCGGGACAGGGGAATGGGATGAGCAGTTCTTC. Protein sequence: CASSLTGTGEWDEQFF. Full variable domain (rest looked up from reference TRBV5-1 and TRBJ2-1): KAGVTQTPRYLIKTRGQQVTLSCSPISGHRSVSWYQQTPGQGLQFLFEYFSETQRNKGNFPGRFSGRQFSNSRSEMNVSTLELGDSALYLCASSLTGTGEWDEQFFGPGTRLTVL.